The 21 T cell receptor beta chains presented below share a single source sample, sequenced in a study of cytomegalovirus exposure and HLA in healthy donors. This PCR relied on a set of 60 Vbeta primers and 13 Jbeta primers. The protocol was immunoSEQ multiplex PCR, while the TCRdb copy is restricted to in-frame clones and leaves out a portion. The sample lists 150,000 to 180,000 clones; around 74% were seen once. Sequenced: PBMCs. All receptors come from a young man in good health and CMV-seronegative.

This clone has only a few counts. The rearrangement links TRBV6-5 to TRBJ2-3, with a weak D call TRBD1 (5 bases). The CDR3 is 15 residues long. Germline V lookup: CDR1 MNHEY, CDR2 SVGAGI. Trimming removed 1 base from V and 5 bases from J, with 13 bases in between. CDR3 sequence: CASSYLGQGGDTQYF. In DNA, the CDR3 is TGTGCCAGCAGTTACTTAGGTCAGGGTGGAGATACGCAGTATTTT.

V usage is TRBV6-5 and J usage is TRBJ2-5; 8 bases line up with TRBD2. This CDR3 spans 13 amino acids. Germline V gives CDR1 MNHEY, CDR2 SVGAGI. Germline trimming cut 6 bases from V and 4 bases from J; bases unmatched to any gene: 4. This CDR3 reads CASSRGGGETQYF. CDR3 coding DNA: TGTGCCAGCAGCCGGGGGGGTGGAGAGACCCAGTACTTC.

V and J are TRBV27 and TRBJ1-5, with D tentatively TRBD1 (6 bases). The CDR3 length is 16 residues. V lost 6 bases, J lost 2 bases, and 17 bases lay in between. Germline-derived CDR1 and CDR2 are MNHEY and SMNVEV (reference sequence). The chain's CDR3 is CASSRGGGFGNQPQHF. CDR3 coding DNA: TGTGCCAGCAGCCGAGGGGGAGGGTTTGGCAATCAGCCCCAGCATTTT.

This sequence joins TRBV2 and TRBJ2-1; D gene unclear. V was clipped by 7 bases and J by 8 bases, with 12 bases between them. The V gene's germline CDR1 is SNHLY and CDR2 FYNNEI. This CDR3 region has 12 residues. CDR3 amino acids: CASIKGADEQFF. The CDR3 DNA sequence: TGTGCCAGCATTAAAGGCGCGGATGAGCAGTTCTTC.

The chain employs TRBV6-5 and TRBJ1-6; D perhaps matches TRBD1 (5 bases). Germline V gene lookup returns CDR1 MNHEY and CDR2 SVGAGI. CDR3 length: 15 residues. Deletions cut 5 bases from V and 10 bases from J, with 18 bases between. CDR3 sequence reads: CASSPAGLPRSPLHF. In DNA, the CDR3 is TGTGCCAGCAGTCCGGCGGGACTCCCTAGATCACCCCTCCACTTT.

This CDR3 reads CASSLSEPPRYTEAFF. The CDR3 DNA sequence: TGTGCCAGCAGCCTTTCCGAGCCCCCGAGGTACACTGAAGCTTTCTTT. The chain uses TRBV5-8 and TRBJ1-1; D remains ambiguous. The CDR3 has 16 residues. V was trimmed by 4 bases and J by 3 bases, leaving 19 bases between them. Germline CDR1 is SGHTS and CDR2 is YDEGEE.

The CDR3 bases are TGCAGTGCTGCGACAGGAAACATTCAGTACTTC. Translation: CSAATGNIQYF. This rearrangement joins TRBV20-1 to TRBJ2-4; weak D call: TRBD1 (6 bases). This CDR3 has 11 amino acids. Trimming stripped 5 bases from V and 6 bases from J, with 8 bases between. CDR1 is DFQATT and CDR2 is SNEGSKA in the germline V gene (reference sequence).

The genes are TRBV4-3 and TRBJ2-3, with D possibly matching TRBD1 (5 bases). The length of the CDR3 is 15 residues. V lost 4 bases, J lost 2 bases, and 13 bases lay in between. Per the germline V gene, CDR1 is LGHNA and CDR2 is YSLEER. As DNA, the CDR3 is TGCGCCAGCAGCCTAGCAGGGCTTTTCACAGATACGCAGTATTTT. Translation gives CASSLAGLFTDTQYF.

The rearrangement uses TRBV5-5 and TRBJ1-6, with 7 bases that match TRBD1. With 2 bases clipped from V and 7 bases from J, the junction kept 6 bases outside the gene matches. The CDR3 covers 15 residues. Germline CDR1 is SGHKS and CDR2 is YYEKEE (reference sequence). CDR3 sequence (DNA): TGTGCCAGCAGCTTCCTAGGGACAGCAAATTCACCCCTCCACTTT. Translated, it gives CASSFLGTANSPLHF.

The chain joins TRBV11-2 to TRBJ1-2; 9 bases fit TRBD1. Germline lookup yields CDR1 SGHAT and CDR2 FQNNGV. The CDR3 spans 16 residues. V lost 6 bases, J lost 2 bases, and 10 bases stayed unmatched. The CDR3 coding sequence is TGTGCCAGCAGTCGTTGGGGGGACAGGGTGAACTATGGCTACACCTTC. Protein product: CASSRWGDRVNYGYTF.

Note on this clone: Distinct nucleotide sequences in the sample also encode this CDR3. The J gene is TRBJ2-1, the V gene TRBV9; TRBD2 agrees at 14 bases. The ends lost 1 base at V and 4 bases at J; junction bases unmatched: 7. The CDR3 has 18 amino acids. Germline values: CDR1 SGDLS, CDR2 YYNGEE. CDR3 sequence reads: CASSVKGTSGGLYNEQFF. Here the CDR3 DNA reads TGTGCCAGCAGCGTAAAGGGGACTAGCGGGGGCCTGTACAATGAGCAGTTCTTC.

The chain joins TRBV18 to TRBJ1-4, with 7 bases matching TRBD1. After removal of 3 bases from V and 5 bases from J, the junction contained 6 bases not matched to a gene. Germline V gives CDR1 KGHSH, CDR2 LQKENI. This CDR3 comprises 15 residues. This CDR3 is CASSPPGQPNEKLFF. The CDR3 nucleotides are TGTGCCAGCTCACCTCCGGGACAGCCAAATGAAAAACTGTTTTTT.

The CDR3 spells CAWSFMGGSYNEQFF. The CDR3 DNA sequence: TGTGCCTGGAGTTTTATGGGGGGATCCTACAATGAGCAGTTCTTC. This chain joins TRBV30 and TRBJ2-1, with a weak D call TRBD2 (6 bases). The CDR3 runs 15 residues. Germline lookup yields CDR1 GTSNPN and CDR2 SVGIG (reference sequence). V shed 2 bases and J shed 1 base, with 12 bases lying between them.

V is TRBV7-3 and J is TRBJ2-1; 13 positions agree with TRBD2. In germline, CDR1 is SGHTA, CDR2 FQGTGA. The CDR3 contains 16 residues. V was clipped by 2 bases and J by 9 bases; unmatched bases: 7. This CDR3 reads CASSLGTSGARGEQFF. The CDR3 DNA reads as TGTGCCAGCAGCTTAGGGACTAGCGGGGCTAGGGGTGAGCAGTTCTTC.

The chain is built from TRBV5-6 and TRBJ1-6; D might be TRBD1 (5 bases). The CDR3 is made up of 17 amino acids. The germline CDR1 and CDR2 sequences are SGHDT and YYEEEE. V was pared by 5 bases and J by 9 bases, with 24 bases between. The CDR3 coding sequence is TGTGCCAGCAGTAATTTGGGTCCCCAGGGTGCAGGTTCACCCCTCCACTTT. Translation gives CASSNLGPQGAGSPLHF.

J is TRBJ2-5 and V is TRBV6-1; the match to TRBD2 covers 9 bases. This CDR3 region has 14 residues. V was clipped by 1 base and J by 9 bases; unmatched bases: 6. The germline V gene encodes CDR1 MNHNS and CDR2 SASEGT. In DNA form, the CDR3 reads TGTGCCAGCAGTGAAGTCCCTAGCGGGGCACCCCAGTACTTC. This codes for CASSEVPSGAPQYF.

The chain couples TRBV5-6 to TRBJ2-7, with unresolved D. Germline values: CDR1 SGHDT, CDR2 YYEEEE. This CDR3 has 15 amino acids. Trimming left V 0 bases short and J 7 bases short, with 17 bases between. CDR3 in amino acids: CASSLESHPYEEQYV. The CDR3, as DNA: TGTGCCAGCAGCTTGGAGTCTCACCCCTATGAGGAGCAGTACGTC.

Only a few counts were recorded for this clone. The chain combines TRBV19 with TRBJ1-4; D might be TRBD1 (6 bases). Germline CDR1 is LNHDA and CDR2 is SQIVND (reference sequence). The V and J ends lost 4 bases and 7 bases respectively, with 19 bases between them. The CDR3 contains 16 residues. This CDR3 reads CASSTQGWRRIEKLFF. The CDR3 region has the DNA TGTGCCAGTAGTACCCAGGGGTGGCGGAGGATTGAAAAACTGTTTTTT.

The chain joins TRBV30 to TRBJ2-3; TRBD1 matches at 8 bases. The junction had 1 base not matched to a gene; V was cut back by 2 bases and J by 3 bases. Germline CDR1 GTSNPN, CDR2 SVGIG (reference sequence). This CDR3 has 13 amino acids. CDR3 nucleotides: TGTGCCTGGAGTACAGGGGGGACAGATACGCAGTATTTT. Its protein is CAWSTGGTDTQYF.

The sample holds one count of this clone. The J gene is TRBJ1-2, the V gene TRBV9, with unresolved D. In germline, CDR1 is SGDLS, CDR2 YYNGEE. Trimming pared 0 bases from V and 7 bases from J, leaving 7 bases between. The CDR3 covers 12 residues. The CDR3 DNA follows: TGTGCCAGCAGCGTAGCCGGGAGTGGCTACACCTTC. Encoded protein: CASSVAGSGYTF.

This clone has just one count. J is TRBJ1-4 and V is TRBV5-1; D gene unclear. This CDR3 spans 13 amino acids. V lost 4 bases and J 8 bases, leaving 12 bases between the germline ends. Germline-derived CDR1 and CDR2 are SGHRS and YFSETQ. CDR3 bases: TGCGCCAGCAGCGAGGATATCCGGGAAAAACTGTTTTTT. This encodes CASSEDIREKLFF.